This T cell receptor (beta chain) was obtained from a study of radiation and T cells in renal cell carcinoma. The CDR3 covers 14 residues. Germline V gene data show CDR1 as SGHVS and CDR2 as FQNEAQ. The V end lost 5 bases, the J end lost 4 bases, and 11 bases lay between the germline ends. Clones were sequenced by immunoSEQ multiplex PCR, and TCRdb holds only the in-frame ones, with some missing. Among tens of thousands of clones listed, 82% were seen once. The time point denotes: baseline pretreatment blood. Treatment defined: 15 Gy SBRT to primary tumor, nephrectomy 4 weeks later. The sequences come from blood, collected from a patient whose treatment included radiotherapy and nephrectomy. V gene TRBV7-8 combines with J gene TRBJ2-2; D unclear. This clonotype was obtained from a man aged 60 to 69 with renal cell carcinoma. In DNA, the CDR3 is TGTGCCAGCAGCCCTTGGCCGGGCACCGGGGAGCTGTTTTTT. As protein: CASSPWPGTGELFF.